This TCR beta chain was captured in a study of OX40 agonist ivuxolimab in advanced cancers. V gave up 1 base and J gave up 4 bases, with 6 bases separating them. Germline CDR1 is MNHNS and CDR2 is SASEGT. This CDR3 contains 13 residues. This clone was detected once. Measured with immunoSEQ multiplex PCR; TCRdb has only the in-frame clones, and not every one. The sample lists 75,000 to 80,000 clones, 84% occurring once. This TCR derives from an adult with an advanced solid tumor such as melanoma, head and neck, liver or kidney cancer. Material: CD4+ or CD8+ T cells sorted from blood, obtained in a trial of the OX40 agonist ivuxolimab. V gene TRBV6-1 combines with J gene TRBJ2-3, with D unresolved. CDR3 coding DNA: TGTGCCAGCAGTGAAGGGGTGCCAGATACGCAGTATTTT. Its translation: CASSEGVPDTQYF.